The subject of this entry is one T cell receptor beta chain. This sample was taken from a study of blood T cell repertoires in COVID-19. Overall study: COVID-19 samples from acute and convalescent phases originated in the United States, Italy and Spain. The analysed material was cDNA or gDNA that came from T cells, B-cell-depleted T cells, or PBMCs.

This CDR3 comprises 16 residues. CDR1 is KGHDR and CDR2 is SFDVKD in the germline V gene. The V segment lost 9 bases and the J segment 3 bases; nucleotides outside the gene matches: 8. In the authors' methods: Reference gene primer amplification in the assay estimated nucleated cell counts. Sequencing was performed with immunoSEQ multiplex PCR; in TCRdb, only in-frame clones are kept and a portion is missing. That table is the source of V, J and clone size, and D and trimming were worked out from the DNA. The sample contains 95,000 to 120,000 clones, around 86% of which appear only once. The clonotype comes from a woman between 70 and 85 years old with acute or convalescent COVID-19. The genes are TRBV24-1 and TRBJ2-3; the match to TRBD2 covers 13 bases. The sample was peripheral blood. CDR3 protein: CATAYPGLAGTDTQYF. The CDR3 bases are TGTGCCACCGCCTACCCGGGACTAGCGGGGACAGATACGCAGTATTTT.